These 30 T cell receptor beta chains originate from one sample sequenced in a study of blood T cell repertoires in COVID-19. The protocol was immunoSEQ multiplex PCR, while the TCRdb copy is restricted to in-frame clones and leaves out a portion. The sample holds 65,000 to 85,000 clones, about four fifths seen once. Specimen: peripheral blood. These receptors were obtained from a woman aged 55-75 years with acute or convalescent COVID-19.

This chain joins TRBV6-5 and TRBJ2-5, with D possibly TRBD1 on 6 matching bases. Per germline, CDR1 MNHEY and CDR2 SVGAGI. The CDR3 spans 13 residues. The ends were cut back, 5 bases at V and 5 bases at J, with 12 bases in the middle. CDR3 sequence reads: CASSRTVRETQYF. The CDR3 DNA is TGTGCCAGCAGTCGGACAGTCCGGGAGACCCAGTACTTC.

This CDR3 reads CASSSRGYETQYF. The CDR3 nucleotides are TGTGCCAGCAGTAGCCGGGGGTACGAGACCCAGTACTTC. The chain employs TRBV11-3 and TRBJ2-5; D is possibly TRBD2 (6 bases). V was shortened by 6 bases and J by 5 bases, with 13 bases between the two germline ends. The CDR3 sequence is 13 residues long. Germline CDR1 is SGHNT and CDR2 is YENEEA.

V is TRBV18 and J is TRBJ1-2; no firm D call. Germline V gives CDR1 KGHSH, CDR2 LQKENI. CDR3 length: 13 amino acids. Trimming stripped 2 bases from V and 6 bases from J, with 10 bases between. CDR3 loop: CASSPDVRHGYTF. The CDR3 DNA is TGTGCCAGCTCACCAGACGTCAGGCATGGCTACACCTTC.

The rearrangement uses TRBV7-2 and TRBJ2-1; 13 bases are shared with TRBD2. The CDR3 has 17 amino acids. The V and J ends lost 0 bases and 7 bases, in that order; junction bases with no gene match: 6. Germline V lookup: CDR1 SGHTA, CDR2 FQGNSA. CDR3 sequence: CASSLARTSGGSNEQFF. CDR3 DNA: TGTGCCAGCAGCTTAGCACGGACTAGCGGGGGCTCTAATGAGCAGTTCTTC.

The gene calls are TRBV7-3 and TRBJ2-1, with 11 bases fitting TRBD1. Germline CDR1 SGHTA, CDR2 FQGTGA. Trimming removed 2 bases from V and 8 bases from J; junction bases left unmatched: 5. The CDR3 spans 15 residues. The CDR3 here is CASSLLGQGGDEQFF. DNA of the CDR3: TGTGCCAGCAGCTTATTGGGACAGGGGGGCGATGAGCAGTTCTTC.

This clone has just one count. The CDR3 nucleotides are TGTGCCAGCAGCAAAGAGGACAGTACTCCCGGGGAGCTGTTTTTT. Protein sequence: CASSKEDSTPGELFF. The chain has TRBV21-1 and TRBJ2-2; TRBD1, as called in the table, went unchecked against the DNA. TRBV21-1 is flagged as a pseudogene. This CDR3 is 15 amino acids long.

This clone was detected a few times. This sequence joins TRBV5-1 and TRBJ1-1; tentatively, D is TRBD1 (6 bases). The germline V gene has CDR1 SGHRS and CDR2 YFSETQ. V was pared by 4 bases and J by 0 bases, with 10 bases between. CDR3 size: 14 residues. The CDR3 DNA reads TGCGCCAGCAGCGGGGACAACATGAACACTGAAGCTTTCTTT. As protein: CASSGDNMNTEAFF.

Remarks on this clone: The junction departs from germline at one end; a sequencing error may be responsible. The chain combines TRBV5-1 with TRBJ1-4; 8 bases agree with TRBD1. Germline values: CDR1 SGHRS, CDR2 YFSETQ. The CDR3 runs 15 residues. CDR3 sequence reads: CAGSLQGATNEKLFF. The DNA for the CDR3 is TGCGCCGGCAGCTTGCAGGGGGCTACTAATGAAAAACTGTTTTTT.

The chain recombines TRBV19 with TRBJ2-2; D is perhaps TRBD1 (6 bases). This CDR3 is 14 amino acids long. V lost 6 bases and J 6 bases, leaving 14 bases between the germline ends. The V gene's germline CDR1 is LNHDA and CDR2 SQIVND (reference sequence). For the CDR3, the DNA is TGTGCCAGTAGATTCCACAGGGACCCCGGGGAGCTGTTTTTT. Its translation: CASRFHRDPGELFF.

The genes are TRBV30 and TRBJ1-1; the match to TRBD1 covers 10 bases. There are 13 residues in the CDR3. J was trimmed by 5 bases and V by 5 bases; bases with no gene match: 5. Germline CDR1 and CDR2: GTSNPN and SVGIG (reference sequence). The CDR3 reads CAWDRGRWTEAFF. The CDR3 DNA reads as TGTGCCTGGGACAGGGGGCGGTGGACTGAAGCTTTCTTT.

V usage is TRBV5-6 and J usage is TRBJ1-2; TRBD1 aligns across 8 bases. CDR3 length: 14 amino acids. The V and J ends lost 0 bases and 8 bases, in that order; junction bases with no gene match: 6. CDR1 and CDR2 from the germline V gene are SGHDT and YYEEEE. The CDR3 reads CASSLARGLGGYTF. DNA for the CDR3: TGTGCCAGCAGCTTGGCCAGGGGGCTAGGAGGCTACACCTTC.

In DNA form, the CDR3 reads TGCGCCAGCAGATCCTCGGGGGACACCGGGGAGCTGTTTTTT. It encodes CASRSSGDTGELFF. The chain combines TRBV10-1 with TRBJ2-2, with D possibly matching TRBD2 (6 bases). The germline V gene has CDR1 WNHNN and CDR2 SYGVQD (reference sequence). The CDR3 covers 14 residues. The V gene lost 6 bases and the J gene lost 3 bases, with 11 bases spanning the gap.

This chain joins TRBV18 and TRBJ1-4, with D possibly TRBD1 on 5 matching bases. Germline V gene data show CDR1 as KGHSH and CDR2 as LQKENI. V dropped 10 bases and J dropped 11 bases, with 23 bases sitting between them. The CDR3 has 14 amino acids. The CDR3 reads CATLDTLVDGKLFF. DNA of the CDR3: TGTGCCACCCTGGACACCTTGGTTGATGGGAAACTGTTTTTT.

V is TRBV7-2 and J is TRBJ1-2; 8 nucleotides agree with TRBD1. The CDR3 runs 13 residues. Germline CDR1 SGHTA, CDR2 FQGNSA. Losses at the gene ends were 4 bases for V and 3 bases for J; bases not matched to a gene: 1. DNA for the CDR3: TGTGCCAGCAGCTGGGGACAGGACTATGGCTACACCTTC. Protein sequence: CASSWGQDYGYTF.

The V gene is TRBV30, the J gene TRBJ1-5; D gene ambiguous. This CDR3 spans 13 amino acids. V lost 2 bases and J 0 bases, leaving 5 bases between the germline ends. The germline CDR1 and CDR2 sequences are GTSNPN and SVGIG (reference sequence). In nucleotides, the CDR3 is TGTGCCTGGAGTCAGGATAGCAATCAGCCCCAGCATTTT. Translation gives CAWSQDSNQPQHF.

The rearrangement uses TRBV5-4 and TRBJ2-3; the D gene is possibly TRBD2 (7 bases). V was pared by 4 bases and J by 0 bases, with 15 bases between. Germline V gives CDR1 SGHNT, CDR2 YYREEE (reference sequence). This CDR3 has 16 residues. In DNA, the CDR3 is TGTGCCAGCAGCCCAGACGGGGGGCCGAGCACAGATACGCAGTATTTT. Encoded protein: CASSPDGGPSTDTQYF.

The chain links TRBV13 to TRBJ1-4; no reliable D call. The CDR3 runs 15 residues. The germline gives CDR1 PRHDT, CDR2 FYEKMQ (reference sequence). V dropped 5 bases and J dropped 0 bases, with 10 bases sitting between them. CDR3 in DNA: TGTGCCAGCAGCGACCGAACAGCAACTAATGAAAAACTGTTTTTT. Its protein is CASSDRTATNEKLFF.

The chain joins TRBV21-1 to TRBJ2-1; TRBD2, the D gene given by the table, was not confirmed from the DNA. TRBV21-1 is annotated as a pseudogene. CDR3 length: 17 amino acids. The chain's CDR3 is CASSFLAGVRPYNEQFF. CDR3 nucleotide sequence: TGTGCCAGCAGCTTCCTAGCGGGGGTGAGACCCTACAATGAGCAGTTCTTC.

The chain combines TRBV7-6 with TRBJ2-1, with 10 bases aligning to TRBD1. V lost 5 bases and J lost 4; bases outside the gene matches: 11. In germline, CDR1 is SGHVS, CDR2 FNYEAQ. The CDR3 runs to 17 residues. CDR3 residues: CASSGLGTGDVYNEQFF. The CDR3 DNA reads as TGTGCCAGCAGCGGTTTGGGGACAGGGGATGTATACAATGAGCAGTTCTTC.

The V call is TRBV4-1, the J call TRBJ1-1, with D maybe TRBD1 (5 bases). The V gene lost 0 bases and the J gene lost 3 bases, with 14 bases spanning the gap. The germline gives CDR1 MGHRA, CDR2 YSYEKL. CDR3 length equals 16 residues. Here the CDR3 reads CASSQDKIGAYTEAFF. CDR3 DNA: TGCGCCAGCAGCCAAGATAAAATTGGGGCGTACACTGAAGCTTTCTTT.

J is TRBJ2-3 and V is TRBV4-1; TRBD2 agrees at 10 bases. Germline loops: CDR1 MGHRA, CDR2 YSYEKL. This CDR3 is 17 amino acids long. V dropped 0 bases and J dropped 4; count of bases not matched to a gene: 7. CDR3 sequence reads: CASSQDHQRGGPDTQYF. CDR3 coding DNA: TGCGCCAGCAGCCAAGATCATCAGCGGGGGGGCCCAGATACGCAGTATTTT.

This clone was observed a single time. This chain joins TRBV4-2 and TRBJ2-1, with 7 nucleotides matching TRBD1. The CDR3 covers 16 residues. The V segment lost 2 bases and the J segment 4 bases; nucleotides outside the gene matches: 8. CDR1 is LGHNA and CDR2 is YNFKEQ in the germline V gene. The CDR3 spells CASSQPGTDSYNEQFF. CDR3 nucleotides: TGTGCCAGCAGCCAACCCGGGACAGACTCTTACAATGAGCAGTTCTTC.

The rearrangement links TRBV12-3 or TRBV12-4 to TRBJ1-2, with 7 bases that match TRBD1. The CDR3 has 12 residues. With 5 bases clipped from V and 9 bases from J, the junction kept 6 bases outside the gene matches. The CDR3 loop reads CASSILQGSYTF. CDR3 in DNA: TGTGCCAGCAGTATACTACAGGGGAGCTACACCTTC.

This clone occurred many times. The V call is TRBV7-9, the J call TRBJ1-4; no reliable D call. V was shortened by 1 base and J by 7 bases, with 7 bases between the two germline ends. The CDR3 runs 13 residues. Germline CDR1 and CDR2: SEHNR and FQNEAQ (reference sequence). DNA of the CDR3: TGTGCCAGCAGCTTAGTCGGAGGTGAAAAACTGTTTTTT. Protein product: CASSLVGGEKLFF. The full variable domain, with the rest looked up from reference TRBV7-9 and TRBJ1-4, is DTGVSQNPRHKITKRGQNVTFRCDPISEHNRLYWYRQTLGQGPEFLTYFQNEAQLEKSRLLSDRFSAERPKGSFSTLEIQRTEQGDSAMYLCASSLVGGEKLFFGSGTQLSVL.

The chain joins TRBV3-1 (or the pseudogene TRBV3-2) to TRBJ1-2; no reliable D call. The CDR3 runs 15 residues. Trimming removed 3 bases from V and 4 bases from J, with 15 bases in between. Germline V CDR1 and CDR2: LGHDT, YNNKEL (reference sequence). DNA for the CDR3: TGTGCCAGCAGCCACATAGCGCGGGCGAGCTATGGCTACACCTTC. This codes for CASSHIARASYGYTF.

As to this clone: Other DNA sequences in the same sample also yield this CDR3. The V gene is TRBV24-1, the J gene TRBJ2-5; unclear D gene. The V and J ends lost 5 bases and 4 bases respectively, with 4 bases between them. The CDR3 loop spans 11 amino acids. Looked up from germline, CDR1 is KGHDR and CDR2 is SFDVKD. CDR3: CATSAGETQYF. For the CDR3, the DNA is TGTGCCACCAGTGCCGGAGAGACCCAGTACTTC.

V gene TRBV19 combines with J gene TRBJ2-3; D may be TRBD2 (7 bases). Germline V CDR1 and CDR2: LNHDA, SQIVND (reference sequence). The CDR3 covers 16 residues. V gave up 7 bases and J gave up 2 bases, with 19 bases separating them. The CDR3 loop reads CASIGGGHPSTDTQYF. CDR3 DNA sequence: TGTGCCAGTATCGGCGGGGGCCATCCATCCACAGATACGCAGTATTTT.

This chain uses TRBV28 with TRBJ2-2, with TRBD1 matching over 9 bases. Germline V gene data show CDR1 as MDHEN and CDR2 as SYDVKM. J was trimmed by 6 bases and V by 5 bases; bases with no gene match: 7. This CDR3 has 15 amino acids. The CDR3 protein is CASSVQGALAGELFF. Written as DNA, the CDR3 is TGTGCCAGCAGTGTACAGGGGGCTTTGGCCGGGGAGCTGTTTTTT.

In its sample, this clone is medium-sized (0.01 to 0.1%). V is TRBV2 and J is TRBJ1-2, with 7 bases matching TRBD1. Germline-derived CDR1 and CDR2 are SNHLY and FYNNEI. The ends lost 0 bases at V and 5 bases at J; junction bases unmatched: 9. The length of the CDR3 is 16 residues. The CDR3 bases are TGTGCCAGCAGTGAAGCTTATAGGGGGCAGGGGTATGGCTACACCTTC. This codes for CASSEAYRGQGYGYTF.

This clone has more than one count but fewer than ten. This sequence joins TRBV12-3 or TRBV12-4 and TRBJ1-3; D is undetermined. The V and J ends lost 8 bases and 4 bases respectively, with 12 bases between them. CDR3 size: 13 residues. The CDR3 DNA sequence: TGTGCCAGCGTCGGGTTGAGGGGAAACACCATATATTTT. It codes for CASVGLRGNTIYF.